The present TCR beta chain was sequenced within a study of blood T cell repertoires in COVID-19. Study-level information: The cDNA or gDNA used as material had been derived from T cells, B-cell-depleted T cells, or PBMCs.

V gave up 0 bases and J gave up 5 bases, with 13 bases separating them. CDR3 size: 15 residues. Germline V gives CDR1 MNHEY, CDR2 SVGEGT. Enrollment of patients from Seattle took place during active infection, with longitudinal follow-up. Repertoires were generated with immunoSEQ multiplex PCR, while TCRdb's copy carries only in-frame clones and drops some. The table records 200,000 to 300,000 clones, 75% to 95% of them present only once. The sample consisted of peripheral blood. The chain joins TRBV6-2 or TRBV6-3 to TRBJ2-5, with a weak D call TRBD2 (5 bases). The TCR sequence derives from a person between 18 and 35 years old with COVID-19, enrolled during active disease. In DNA form, the CDR3 reads TGTGCCAGCAGTTACTCGGCGGGTATCGGCGAGACCCAGTACTTC. Its protein is CASSYSAGIGETQYF.